The 18 T cell receptor beta chains listed next were all sequenced from one sample in a study of T cell repertoires in cytomegalovirus infection. Antigens for these TCRs are unknown. Via MiXCR, TCRdb re-called the reads, giving one row per CDR3 protein. The data show about 920,000 distinct CDR3 sequences, around 32% seen once. Sequenced here: cultured CD8+ T cells from PBMCs, sampled from culture after CMV antigen stimulation. The origin of the receptors is a human donor in good health (CMV status not recorded). Some clones in this sample may be carry-over from other donors' samples.

This clonotype has only a few counts. This chain uses TRBV7-2 with TRBJ1-4; 8 bases match TRBD1. CDR1 SGHTA and CDR2 FQGNSA come from the germline V gene. CDR3 size: 14 residues. V gave up 5 bases and J gave up 10 bases; unmatched junction bases: 9. In nucleotides, the CDR3 is TGTGCCAGCAGCAAACAGGGGGAAGGGGGAAAACTGTTTTTT. It yields the protein CASSKQGEGGKLFF.

As concerns this clonotype: A read error is possible here, since a much larger clone lies one base away. The V gene is TRBV19, the J gene TRBJ1-1; no clear D. CDR1 is LNHDA, CDR2 SQIVND, per germline (reference sequence). Trimming pared 3 bases from V and 3 bases from J, leaving 14 bases between. This CDR3 has 15 amino acids. The CDR3 DNA reads as TGTGCCAGTAGTATGTATTTGGGCCCAGACACTGAAGCTTTCTTT. The encoded protein is CASSMYLGPDTEAFF. Using reference TRBV19 and TRBJ1-1 for the parts outside the CDR3, the full variable domain is DGGITQSPKYLFRKEGQNVTLSCEQNLNHDAMYWYRQDPGQGLRLIYYSQIVNDFQKGDIAEGYSVSREKKESFPLTVTSAQKNPTAFYLCASSMYLGPDTEAFFGQGTRLTVV.

This clonotype appeared a few times. The gene calls are TRBV9 and TRBJ1-2; TRBD1 might be the D (6 bases). V gave up 0 bases and J gave up 4 bases, with 16 bases separating them. Germline loops: CDR1 SGDLS, CDR2 YYNGEE. The CDR3 consists of 16 residues. The CDR3 loop is CASSVGTTDSLYGYTF. CDR3 bases: TGTGCCAGCAGCGTAGGAACCACGGACAGCCTCTATGGCTACACCTTC.

The genes are TRBV14 and TRBJ1-2; 10 bases fit TRBD1. The CDR3 is made up of 14 amino acids. J lost 8 bases, V lost 2 bases, and 5 bases had no gene match. The germline V gene has CDR1 SGHDN and CDR2 FVKESK. CDR3 sequence reads: CASSQPSTGGGYTF. CDR3 DNA: TGTGCCAGCAGCCAACCCTCGACAGGGGGCGGCTACACCTTC.

This clonotype has more than one count but fewer than ten. The chain has TRBV6-5 and TRBJ2-5, with D hard to call. Trimming stripped 2 bases from V and 3 bases from J, with 10 bases between. This CDR3 contains 14 residues. CDR1 is MNHEY and CDR2 is SVGAGI in the germline V gene. The CDR3 spells CASSYDSIEETQYF. The CDR3 DNA reads TGTGCCAGCAGTTACGACTCGATCGAAGAGACCCAGTACTTC.

The chain links TRBV9 to TRBJ2-3; 11 bases are shared with TRBD2. CDR1 is SGDLS and CDR2 is YYNGEE in the germline V gene. V lost 4 bases to trimming and J lost 8 bases; unmatched junction nucleotides: 12. This CDR3 comprises 16 residues. The CDR3 coding sequence is TGTGCCAGCAGCCCCGCCATTAGCGGGGGGGCTGGTACGCAGTATTTT. This codes for CASSPAISGGAGTQYF.

This clonotype was observed at least ten times. V is TRBV7-8 and J is TRBJ2-3; D is undetermined. The CDR3 loop spans 15 amino acids. CDR1 is SGHVS and CDR2 is FQNEAQ in the germline V gene. Trimming removed 0 bases from V and 3 bases from J, with 10 bases in between. The CDR3 is CASSLAGFLTDTQYF. The CDR3 DNA sequence: TGTGCCAGCAGCTTAGCAGGGTTTTTAACAGATACGCAGTATTTT. Drawing the rest from reference TRBV7-8 and TRBJ2-3, the complete variable domain is GAGVSQSPRYKVAKRGQDVALRCDPISGHVSLFWYQQALGQGPEFLTYFQNEAQLDKSGLPSDRFFAERPEGSVSTLKIQRTQQEDSAVYLCASSLAGFLTDTQYFGPGTRLTVL.

The chain is built from TRBV5-4 and TRBJ1-6; a weak D match, TRBD1 (5 bases). The CDR3 length is 14 residues. Trimming cost V 4 bases and J 6 bases, with 11 bases left between them. Germline V gene sequence: CDR1 SGHNT, CDR2 YYREEE (reference sequence). CDR3 region: CASSPQGPNSPLHF. Here the CDR3 DNA reads TGTGCCAGCAGCCCCCAGGGCCCTAATTCACCCCTCCACTTT.

V gene TRBV6-6 combines with J gene TRBJ1-6; D call uncertain. The CDR3 consists of 17 residues. Deletions cut 0 bases from V and 6 bases from J, with 15 bases between. CDR1 and CDR2 (germline): MNHNY, SVGAGI (reference sequence). The CDR3 coding sequence is TGTGCCAGCAGTTACTCCGTACAAGGGAGAAGTAATTCACCCCTCCACTTT. Residues: CASSYSVQGRSNSPLHF.

Only a few counts were recorded for this clonotype. The chain joins TRBV7-6 to TRBJ2-7, with TRBD1 matching over 7 bases. The germline CDR1 and CDR2 sequences are SGHVS and FNYEAQ. The junction had 7 bases not matched to a gene; V was cut back by 4 bases and J by 4 bases. The CDR3 spans 14 residues. In nucleotides, the CDR3 is TGTGCCAGCAGCTCCAGACAGGGCCAATACGAGCAGTACTTC. Translated: CASSSRQGQYEQYF. Based on the CDR3 plus reference TRBV7-6 and TRBJ2-7, the full variable domain is GAGVSQSPRYKVTKRGQDVALRCDPISGHVSLYWYRQALGQGPEFLTYFNYEAQQDKSGLPNDRFSAERPEGSISTLTIQRTEQRDSAMYRCASSSRQGQYEQYFGPGTRLTVT.

This clonotype is a singleton in its sample. The V gene is TRBV29-1, the J gene TRBJ2-3, with no clear D. Germline CDR1 SQVTM, CDR2 ANQGSEA. V lost 5 bases and J 2 bases, leaving 8 bases between the germline ends. The CDR3 length is 12 residues. For the CDR3, the DNA is TGCAGCGTTCTGGAAACCACAGATACGCAGTATTTT. Translating it yields CSVLETTDTQYF.

The chain employs TRBV6-1 and TRBJ2-7; no reliable D call. Germline V gene data show CDR1 as MNHNS and CDR2 as SASEGT. The CDR3 spans 15 residues. The V gene lost 1 base and the J gene lost 4 bases, with 14 bases spanning the gap. The CDR3 DNA follows: TGTGCCAGCAGTGAAGAAGCCCTCCGGGTATACGAGCAGTACTTC. Amino acid sequence: CASSEEALRVYEQYF.

The chain carries TRBV12-3 or TRBV12-4 and TRBJ1-1; possible D gene TRBD1, 5 bases. The CDR3 loop spans 12 amino acids. V lost 6 bases and J 7 bases, leaving 12 bases between the germline ends. CDR3 in DNA: TGTGCCAGCAGGCTTAGACAGAGTGAAGCTTTCTTT. Amino acids: CASRLRQSEAFF.

Many counts were recorded for this clonotype. The CDR3 DNA reads as TGTGCCAGCAGTGAGTGGGACGGGAACTATGGCTACACCTTC. It codes for CASSEWDGNYGYTF. The chain combines TRBV12-3 or TRBV12-4 with TRBJ1-2, with D maybe TRBD1 (5 bases). The CDR3 runs 14 residues. Trimming cost V 5 bases and J 2 bases, with 12 bases left between them.

This chain connects TRBV2 to TRBJ2-7, with 7 bases lining up with TRBD1. The CDR3 length is 14 residues. V shed 1 base, J shed 1 base, and the junction held 1 base outside the gene matches. The germline CDR1 and CDR2 sequences are SNHLY and FYNNEI. The CDR3: CASSEVDRSYEQYV. Written as DNA, the CDR3 is TGTGCCAGCAGTGAAGTGGACAGGTCCTACGAGCAGTACGTC.

This clonotype has just a few counts. The rearrangement uses TRBV27 and TRBJ1-2; the D is unclear. CDR1 is MNHEY, CDR2 SMNVEV, per germline (reference sequence). Trimming took 0 bases from V and 1 from J, leaving 15 bases between them. The CDR3 consists of 17 residues. CDR3 sequence reads: CASSLSFGVSFNYGYTF. DNA of the CDR3: TGTGCCAGCAGTTTATCTTTCGGGGTTTCCTTTAACTATGGCTACACCTTC.

V and J are TRBV3-1 and TRBJ1-2; D might be TRBD1 (6 bases). This CDR3 region has 16 residues. Germline V lookup: CDR1 LGHDT, CDR2 YNNKEL (reference sequence). The V and J ends lost 0 bases and 4 bases respectively, with 15 bases between them. The CDR3 sequence is CASSQDSRGIFYGYTF. The CDR3 DNA reads TGTGCCAGCAGCCAAGATTCCAGGGGAATATTCTATGGCTACACCTTC.

In its sample, this clonotype was seen many times. The chain has TRBV7-2 and TRBJ1-5; 12 positions match TRBD1. The V and J ends lost 5 bases and 6 bases, in that order; junction bases with no gene match: 5. The germline gives CDR1 SGHTA, CDR2 FQGNSA. The CDR3 loop spans 15 amino acids. CDR3 nucleotides: TGTGCCAGCAGCGCAGGGACAGGGGGCCTTCAGCCCCAGCATTTT. Amino acids: CASSAGTGGLQPQHF.